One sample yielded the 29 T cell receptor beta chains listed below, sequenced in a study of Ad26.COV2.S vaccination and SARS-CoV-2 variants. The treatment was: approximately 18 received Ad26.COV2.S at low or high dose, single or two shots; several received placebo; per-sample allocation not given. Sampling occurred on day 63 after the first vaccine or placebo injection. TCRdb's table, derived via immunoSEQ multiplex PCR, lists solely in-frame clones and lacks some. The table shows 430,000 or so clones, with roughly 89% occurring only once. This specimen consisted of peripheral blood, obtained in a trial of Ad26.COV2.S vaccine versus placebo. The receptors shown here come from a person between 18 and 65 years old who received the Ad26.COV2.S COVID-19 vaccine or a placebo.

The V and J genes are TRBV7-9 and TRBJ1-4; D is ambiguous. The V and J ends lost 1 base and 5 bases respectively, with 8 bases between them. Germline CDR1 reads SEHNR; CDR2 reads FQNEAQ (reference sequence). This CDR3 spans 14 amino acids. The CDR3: CASSLEQINEKLFF. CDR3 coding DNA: TGTGCCAGCAGCTTAGAACAGATAAATGAAAAACTGTTTTTT. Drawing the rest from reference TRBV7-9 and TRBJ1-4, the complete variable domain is DTGVSQNPRHKITKRGQNVTFRCDPISEHNRLYWYRQTLGQGPEFLTYFQNEAQLEKSRLLSDRFSAERPKGSFSTLEIQRTEQGDSAMYLCASSLEQINEKLFFGSGTQLSVL.

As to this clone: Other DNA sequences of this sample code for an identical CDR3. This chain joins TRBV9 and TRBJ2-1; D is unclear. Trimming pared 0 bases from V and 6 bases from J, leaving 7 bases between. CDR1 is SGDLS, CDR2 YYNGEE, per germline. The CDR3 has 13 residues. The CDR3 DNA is TGTGCCAGCAGCGTAGCCCCCTCCAATGAGCAGTTCTTC. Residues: CASSVAPSNEQFF.

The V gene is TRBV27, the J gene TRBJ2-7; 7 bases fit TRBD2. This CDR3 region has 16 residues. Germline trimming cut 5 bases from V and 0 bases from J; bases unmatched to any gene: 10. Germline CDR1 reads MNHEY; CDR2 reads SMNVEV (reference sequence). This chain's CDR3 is CASSSFGGGNSYEQYV. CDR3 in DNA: TGTGCCAGCAGTAGCTTTGGCGGGGGTAACTCCTACGAGCAGTACGTC.

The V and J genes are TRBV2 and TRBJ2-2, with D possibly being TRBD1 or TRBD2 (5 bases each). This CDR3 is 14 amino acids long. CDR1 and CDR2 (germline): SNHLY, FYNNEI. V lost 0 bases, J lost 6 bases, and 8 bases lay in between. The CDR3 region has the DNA TGTGCCAGCAGTGAAGCACAGGAGGCCGGGGAGCTGTTTTTT. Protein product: CASSEAQEAGELFF.

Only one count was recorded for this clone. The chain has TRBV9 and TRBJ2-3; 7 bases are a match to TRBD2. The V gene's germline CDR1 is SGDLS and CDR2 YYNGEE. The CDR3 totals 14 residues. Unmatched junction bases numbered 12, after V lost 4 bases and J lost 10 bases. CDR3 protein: CASSPGRAGRAQYF. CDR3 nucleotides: TGTGCCAGCAGCCCGGGGCGAGCGGGGAGGGCGCAGTATTTT.

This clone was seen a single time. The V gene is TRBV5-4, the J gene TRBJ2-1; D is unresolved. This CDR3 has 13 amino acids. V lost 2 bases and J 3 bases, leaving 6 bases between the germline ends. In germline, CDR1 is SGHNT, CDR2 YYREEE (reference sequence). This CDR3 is CASSFRDYNEQFF. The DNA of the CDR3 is TGTGCCAGCAGCTTTAGGGACTACAATGAGCAGTTCTTC.

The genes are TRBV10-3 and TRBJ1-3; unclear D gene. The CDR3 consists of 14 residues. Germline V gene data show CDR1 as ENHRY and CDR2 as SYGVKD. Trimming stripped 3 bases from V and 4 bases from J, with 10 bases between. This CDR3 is CAISDWGLGNTIYF. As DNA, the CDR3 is TGTGCCATCAGTGATTGGGGTTTGGGAAACACCATATATTTT.

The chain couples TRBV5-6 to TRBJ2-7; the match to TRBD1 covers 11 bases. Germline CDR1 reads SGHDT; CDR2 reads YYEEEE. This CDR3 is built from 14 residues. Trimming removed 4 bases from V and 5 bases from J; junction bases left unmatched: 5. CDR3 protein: CASSRDRGMNEQYF. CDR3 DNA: TGTGCCAGCAGCAGGGACAGGGGGATGAACGAGCAGTACTTC.

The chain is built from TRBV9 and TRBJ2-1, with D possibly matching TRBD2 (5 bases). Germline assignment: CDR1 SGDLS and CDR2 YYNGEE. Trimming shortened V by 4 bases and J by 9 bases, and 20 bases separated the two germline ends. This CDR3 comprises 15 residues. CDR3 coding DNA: TGTGCCAGCAGCTACCGCGGTGGGAGTGGCAGTGAGCAGTTCTTC. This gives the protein CASSYRGGSGSEQFF.

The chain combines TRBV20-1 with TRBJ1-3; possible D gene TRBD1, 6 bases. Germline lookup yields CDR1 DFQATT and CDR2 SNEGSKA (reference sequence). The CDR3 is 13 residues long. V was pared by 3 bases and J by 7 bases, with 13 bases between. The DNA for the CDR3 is TGCAGTGCTAGTAACAGGGTTGGGAACACCATATATTTT. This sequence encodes CSASNRVGNTIYF.

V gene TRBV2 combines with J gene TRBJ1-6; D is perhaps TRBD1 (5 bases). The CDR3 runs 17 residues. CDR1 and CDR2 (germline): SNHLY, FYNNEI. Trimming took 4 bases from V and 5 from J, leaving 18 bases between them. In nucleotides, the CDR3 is TGTGCCAGCAGTGGAAAGACCCCGGGGACTAATAATTCACCCCTCCACTTT. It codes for CASSGKTPGTNNSPLHF.

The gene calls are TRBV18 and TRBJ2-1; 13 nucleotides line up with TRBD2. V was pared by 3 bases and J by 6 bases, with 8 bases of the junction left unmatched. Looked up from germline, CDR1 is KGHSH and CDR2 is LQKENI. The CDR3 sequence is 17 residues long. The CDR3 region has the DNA TGTGCCAGCTCACCGACTAGCGGGAGGCCCGGGGGCAATGAGCAGTTCTTC. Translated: CASSPTSGRPGGNEQFF.

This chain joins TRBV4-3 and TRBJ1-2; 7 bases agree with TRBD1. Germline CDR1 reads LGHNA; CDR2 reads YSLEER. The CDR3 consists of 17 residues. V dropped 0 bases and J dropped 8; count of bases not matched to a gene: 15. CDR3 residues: CASSQEFGTDPVGGYTF. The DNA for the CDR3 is TGCGCCAGCAGCCAAGAGTTTGGGACAGACCCCGTGGGGGGCTACACCTTC.

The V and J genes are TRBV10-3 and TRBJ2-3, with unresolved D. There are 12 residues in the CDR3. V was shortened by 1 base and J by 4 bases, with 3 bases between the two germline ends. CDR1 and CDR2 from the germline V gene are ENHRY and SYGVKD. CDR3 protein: CAISEYADTQYF. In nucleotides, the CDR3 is TGTGCCATCAGTGAGTACGCAGATACGCAGTATTTT.

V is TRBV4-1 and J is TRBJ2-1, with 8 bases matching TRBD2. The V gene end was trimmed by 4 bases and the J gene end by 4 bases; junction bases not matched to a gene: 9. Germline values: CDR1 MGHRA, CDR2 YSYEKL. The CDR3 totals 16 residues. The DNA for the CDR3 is TGCGCCAGCAGCCTTCAGGGACTAGACTTGTACAATGAGCAGTTCTTC. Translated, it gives CASSLQGLDLYNEQFF.

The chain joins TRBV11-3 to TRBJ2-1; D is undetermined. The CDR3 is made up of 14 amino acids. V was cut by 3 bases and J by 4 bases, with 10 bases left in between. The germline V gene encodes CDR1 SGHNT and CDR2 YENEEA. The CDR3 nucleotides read TGTGCCAGCAGCTTCAATGGTATATACAATGAGCAGTTCTTC. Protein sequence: CASSFNGIYNEQFF.

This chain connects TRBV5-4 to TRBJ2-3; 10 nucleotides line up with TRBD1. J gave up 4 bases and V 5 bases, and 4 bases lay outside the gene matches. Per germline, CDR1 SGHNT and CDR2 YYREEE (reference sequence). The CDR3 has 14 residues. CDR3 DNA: TGTGCCAGCAGGCTCGACAGGGGGCCAGATACGCAGTATTTT. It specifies CASRLDRGPDTQYF.

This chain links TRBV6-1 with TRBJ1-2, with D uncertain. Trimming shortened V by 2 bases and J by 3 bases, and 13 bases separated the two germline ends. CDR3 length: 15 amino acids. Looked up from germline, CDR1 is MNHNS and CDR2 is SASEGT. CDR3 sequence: CASSESQGSDYGYTF. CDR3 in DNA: TGTGCCAGCAGTGAATCTCAAGGGTCGGACTATGGCTACACCTTC.

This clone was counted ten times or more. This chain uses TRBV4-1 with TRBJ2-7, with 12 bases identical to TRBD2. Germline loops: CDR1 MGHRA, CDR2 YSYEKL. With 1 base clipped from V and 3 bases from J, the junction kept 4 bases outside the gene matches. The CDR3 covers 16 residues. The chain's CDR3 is CASSQVELAGGYEQYF. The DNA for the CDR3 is TGCGCCAGCAGCCAAGTGGAACTAGCGGGGGGCTACGAGCAGTACTTC.

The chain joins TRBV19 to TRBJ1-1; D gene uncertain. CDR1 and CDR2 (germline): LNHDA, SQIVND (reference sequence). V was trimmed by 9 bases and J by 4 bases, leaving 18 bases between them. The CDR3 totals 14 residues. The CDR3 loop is CASTRRVKGTEAFF. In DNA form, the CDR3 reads TGTGCCAGCACGCGGAGGGTTAAGGGCACTGAAGCTTTCTTT.

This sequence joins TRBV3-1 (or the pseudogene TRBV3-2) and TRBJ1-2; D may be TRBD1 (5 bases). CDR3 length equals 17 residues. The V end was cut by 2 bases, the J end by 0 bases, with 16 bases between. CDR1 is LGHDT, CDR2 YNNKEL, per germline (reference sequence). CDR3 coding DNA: TGTGCCAGCAGCCAACAGAGGGGTGGGATTGCTAACTATGGCTACACCTTC. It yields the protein CASSQQRGGIANYGYTF.

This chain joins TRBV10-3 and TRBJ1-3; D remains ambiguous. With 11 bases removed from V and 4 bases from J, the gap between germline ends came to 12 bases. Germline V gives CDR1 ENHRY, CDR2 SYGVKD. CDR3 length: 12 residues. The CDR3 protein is CAALKGGNTIYF. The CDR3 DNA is TGTGCCGCCCTCAAAGGGGGAAACACCATATATTTT.

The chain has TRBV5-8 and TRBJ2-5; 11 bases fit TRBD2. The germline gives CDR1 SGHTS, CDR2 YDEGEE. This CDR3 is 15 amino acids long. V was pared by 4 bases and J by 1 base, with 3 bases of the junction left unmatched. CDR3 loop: CASSPGLAGQETQYF. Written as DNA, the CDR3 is TGTGCCAGCAGCCCAGGACTAGCGGGCCAAGAGACCCAGTACTTC.

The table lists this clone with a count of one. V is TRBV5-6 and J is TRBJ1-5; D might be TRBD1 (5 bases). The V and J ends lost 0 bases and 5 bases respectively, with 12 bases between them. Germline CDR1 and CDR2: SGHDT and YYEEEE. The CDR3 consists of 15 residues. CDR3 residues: CASSLGGQGDQPQHF. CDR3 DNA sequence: TGTGCCAGCAGCTTGGGGGGCCAGGGAGATCAGCCCCAGCATTTT.

The DNA of the CDR3 is TGTGCCAGCAGTGAACGGCTAGTCCCAGCCAAAAACATTCAGTACTTC. Amino acid sequence: CASSERLVPAKNIQYF. The chain combines TRBV2 with TRBJ2-4; D not resolved. Germline CDR1 SNHLY, CDR2 FYNNEI. CDR3 size: 16 residues. Trimming left V 2 bases short and J 0 bases short, with 11 bases between.

The CDR3 DNA sequence: TGTGCCAGCAGCCACAAGACAGGGAACTTACGGGGGAGACAGTTCTTC. Protein sequence: CASSHKTGNLRGRQFF. The chain employs TRBV5-4 and TRBJ2-1; tentatively, D is TRBD1 (7 bases). CDR3 length: 16 residues. The V and J ends lost 4 bases and 13 bases respectively, with 27 bases between them. Looked up from germline, CDR1 is SGHNT and CDR2 is YYREEE (reference sequence). Filled out from reference TRBV5-4 and TRBJ2-1, the complete variable domain reads ETGVTQSPTHLIKTRGQQVTLRCSSQSGHNTVSWYQQALGQGPQFIFQYYREEENGRGNFPPRFSGLQFPNYSSELNVNALELDDSALYLCASSHKTGNLRGRQFFGPGTRLTVL.

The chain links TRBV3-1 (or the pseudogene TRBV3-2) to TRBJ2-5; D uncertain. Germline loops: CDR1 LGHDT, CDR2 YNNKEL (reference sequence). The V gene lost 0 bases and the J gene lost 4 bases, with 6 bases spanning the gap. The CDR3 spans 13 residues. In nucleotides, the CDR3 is TGTGCCAGCAGCCAAGATGGGGTAGAGACCCAGTACTTC. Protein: CASSQDGVETQYF.

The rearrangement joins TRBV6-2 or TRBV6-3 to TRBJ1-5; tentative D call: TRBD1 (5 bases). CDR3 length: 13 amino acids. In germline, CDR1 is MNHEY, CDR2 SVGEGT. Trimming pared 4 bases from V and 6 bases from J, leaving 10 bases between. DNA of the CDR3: TGTGCCAGCAGTTCGGGACTGTTTCAGCCCCAGCATTTT. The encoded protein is CASSSGLFQPQHF.

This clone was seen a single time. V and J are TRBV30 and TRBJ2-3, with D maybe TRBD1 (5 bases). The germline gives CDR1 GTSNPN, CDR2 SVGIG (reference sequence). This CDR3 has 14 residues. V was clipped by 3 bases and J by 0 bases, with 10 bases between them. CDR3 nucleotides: TGTGCCTGGAGAACAGGAGTTAGCACAGATACGCAGTATTTT. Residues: CAWRTGVSTDTQYF.